One sample yielded the 10 T cell receptor beta chains listed below, sequenced in a study of cytomegalovirus exposure and HLA in healthy donors. TCRdb keeps only in-frame clones here, not all; method: immunoSEQ multiplex PCR. The sample contains over 200,000 clones, less than 85% of which appear only once. Sequencing was done on a sample of PBMCs. Receptors originate from a woman aged 18-35 years in good health and CMV-seronegative.

Here the CDR3 reads CASRGIGTGELFF. The CDR3 DNA follows: TGTGCCAGCAGGGGTATCGGCACCGGGGAGCTGTTTTTT. This rearrangement joins TRBV6-5 to TRBJ2-2, with D uncertain. The CDR3 has 13 amino acids. V lost 6 bases, J lost 4 bases, and 9 bases lay in between. Germline V gives CDR1 MNHEY, CDR2 SVGAGI.

The chain is built from TRBV30 and TRBJ2-4; 8 bases match TRBD2. The CDR3 runs 20 residues. Trimming cost V 0 bases and J 0 bases; bases outside gene matches: 16. Germline V CDR1 and CDR2: GTSNPN, SVGIG (reference sequence). This CDR3 reads CAWSVLASGPRNLAKNIQYF. CDR3 DNA: TGTGCCTGGAGTGTACTTGCTAGCGGGCCCCGTAACCTAGCCAAAAACATTCAGTACTTC. Together with reference TRBV30 and TRBJ2-4, the CDR3 gives the full variable domain: SQTIHQWPATLVQPVGSPLSLECTVEGTSNPNLYWYRQAAGRGLQLLFYSVGIGQISSEVPQNLSASRPQDRQFILSSKKLLLSDSGFYLCAWSVLASGPRNLAKNIQYFGAGTRLSVL.

A word on this clone: Different DNA sequences within this sample yield the same CDR3. The J gene is TRBJ2-3, the V gene TRBV20-1; D gene ambiguous. This CDR3 spans 10 amino acids. The germline V gene encodes CDR1 DFQATT and CDR2 SNEGSKA (reference sequence). The V and J ends lost 3 bases and 2 bases respectively, with 0 bases between them. Written as DNA, the CDR3 is TGCAGTGCTAGCACAGATACGCAGTATTTT. Residues: CSASTDTQYF.

The chain combines TRBV5-1 with TRBJ2-2; maybe TRBD2 (5 bases). With 0 bases removed from V and 3 bases from J, the gap between germline ends came to 15 bases. Germline V CDR1 and CDR2: SGHRS, YFSETQ. CDR3 size: 17 residues. For the CDR3, the DNA is TGCGCCAGCAGCTTGGTTTCTAGCCGACGTTACACCGGGGAGCTGTTTTTT. Protein product: CASSLVSSRRYTGELFF.

The J gene is TRBJ2-7, the V gene TRBV5-1; D is possibly TRBD2 (5 bases). The length of the CDR3 is 15 residues. With 1 base removed from V and 5 bases from J, the gap between germline ends came to 16 bases. The germline V gene encodes CDR1 SGHRS and CDR2 YFSETQ. The CDR3: CASSLSLAGGNEQYF. DNA of the CDR3: TGCGCCAGCAGCTTGAGCCTAGCCGGAGGAAACGAGCAGTACTTC. The full variable domain, in which reference TRBV5-1 and TRBJ2-7 provide the parts outside the CDR3, is KAGVTQTPRYLIKTRGQQVTLSCSPISGHRSVSWYQQTPGQGLQFLFEYFSETQRNKGNFPGRFSGRQFSNSRSEMNVSTLELGDSALYLCASSLSLAGGNEQYFGPGTRLTVT.

The chain carries TRBV4-1 and TRBJ1-4, with D perhaps TRBD1 (5 bases). Germline loops: CDR1 MGHRA, CDR2 YSYEKL. The CDR3 extends over 17 amino acids. With 0 bases removed from V and 5 bases from J, the gap between germline ends came to 16 bases. The DNA of the CDR3 is TGCGCCAGCAGCCAAGAATCTAACGCGGGACCAAATGAAAAACTGTTTTTT. It codes for CASSQESNAGPNEKLFF.

This sequence joins TRBV28 and TRBJ1-5; D is uncertain. Germline CDR1 is MDHEN and CDR2 is SYDVKM. The CDR3 runs 13 residues. Deletions cut 3 bases from V and 7 bases from J, with 10 bases between. The CDR3 region is CASSLGWVQPQHF. The CDR3 DNA sequence: TGTGCCAGCAGTTTGGGATGGGTGCAGCCCCAGCATTTT.

This clone was observed once. V gene TRBV28 combines with J gene TRBJ2-1; possible D gene TRBD2, 5 bases. The V and J ends lost 5 bases and 0 bases respectively, with 11 bases between them. The CDR3 runs to 15 residues. The germline gives CDR1 MDHEN, CDR2 SYDVKM. The CDR3, as DNA: TGTGCCAGCAGTGCGGACTTGAGCTCCTACAATGAGCAGTTCTTC. It yields the protein CASSADLSSYNEQFF.

The chain joins TRBV5-1 to TRBJ1-1; 7 positions agree with TRBD1. CDR1 SGHRS and CDR2 YFSETQ come from the germline V gene. Trimming at V came to 4 bases and at J to 4 bases, leaving 10 bases not matched to a gene. CDR3 length equals 15 residues. The CDR3 DNA reads as TGCGCCAGCAGCGTGGGAGGGGGCGCGAGCACTGAAGCTTTCTTT. Its protein is CASSVGGGASTEAFF. The full variable domain, completed using reference TRBV5-1 and TRBJ1-1, is KAGVTQTPRYLIKTRGQQVTLSCSPISGHRSVSWYQQTPGQGLQFLFEYFSETQRNKGNFPGRFSGRQFSNSRSEMNVSTLELGDSALYLCASSVGGGASTEAFFGQGTRLTVV.

This clone is a singleton in its sample. The chain has TRBV9 and TRBJ2-2; perhaps TRBD1 as D (6 bases). Germline V gene lookup returns CDR1 SGDLS and CDR2 YYNGEE. The CDR3 spans 16 residues. Trimming cost V 2 bases and J 6 bases, with 17 bases left between them. CDR3 residues: CASSVGASRGPGELFF. CDR3 DNA: TGTGCCAGCAGCGTGGGGGCCAGTAGAGGTCCCGGGGAGCTGTTTTTT.